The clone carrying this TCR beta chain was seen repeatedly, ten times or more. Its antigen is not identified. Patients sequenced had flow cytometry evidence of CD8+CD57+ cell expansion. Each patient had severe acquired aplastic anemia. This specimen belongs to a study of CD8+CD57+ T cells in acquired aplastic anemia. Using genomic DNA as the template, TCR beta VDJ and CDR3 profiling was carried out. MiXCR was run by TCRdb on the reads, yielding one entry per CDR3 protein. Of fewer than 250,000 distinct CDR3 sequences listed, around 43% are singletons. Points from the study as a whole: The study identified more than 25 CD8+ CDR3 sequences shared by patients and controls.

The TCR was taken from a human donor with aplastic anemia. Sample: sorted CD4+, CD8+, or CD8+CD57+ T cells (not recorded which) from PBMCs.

CDR3 in amino acids: CAIKDRGDHTEAFF. CDR3 bases: TGTGCCATCAAGGACAGGGGAGACCACACTGAAGCTTTCTTT. The rearrangement joins TRBV10-3 to TRBJ1-1, with 9 bases fitting TRBD1. There are 14 residues in the CDR3. Germline-derived CDR1 and CDR2 are ENHRY and SYGVKD. The V segment lost 7 bases and the J segment 3 bases; nucleotides outside the gene matches: 6.